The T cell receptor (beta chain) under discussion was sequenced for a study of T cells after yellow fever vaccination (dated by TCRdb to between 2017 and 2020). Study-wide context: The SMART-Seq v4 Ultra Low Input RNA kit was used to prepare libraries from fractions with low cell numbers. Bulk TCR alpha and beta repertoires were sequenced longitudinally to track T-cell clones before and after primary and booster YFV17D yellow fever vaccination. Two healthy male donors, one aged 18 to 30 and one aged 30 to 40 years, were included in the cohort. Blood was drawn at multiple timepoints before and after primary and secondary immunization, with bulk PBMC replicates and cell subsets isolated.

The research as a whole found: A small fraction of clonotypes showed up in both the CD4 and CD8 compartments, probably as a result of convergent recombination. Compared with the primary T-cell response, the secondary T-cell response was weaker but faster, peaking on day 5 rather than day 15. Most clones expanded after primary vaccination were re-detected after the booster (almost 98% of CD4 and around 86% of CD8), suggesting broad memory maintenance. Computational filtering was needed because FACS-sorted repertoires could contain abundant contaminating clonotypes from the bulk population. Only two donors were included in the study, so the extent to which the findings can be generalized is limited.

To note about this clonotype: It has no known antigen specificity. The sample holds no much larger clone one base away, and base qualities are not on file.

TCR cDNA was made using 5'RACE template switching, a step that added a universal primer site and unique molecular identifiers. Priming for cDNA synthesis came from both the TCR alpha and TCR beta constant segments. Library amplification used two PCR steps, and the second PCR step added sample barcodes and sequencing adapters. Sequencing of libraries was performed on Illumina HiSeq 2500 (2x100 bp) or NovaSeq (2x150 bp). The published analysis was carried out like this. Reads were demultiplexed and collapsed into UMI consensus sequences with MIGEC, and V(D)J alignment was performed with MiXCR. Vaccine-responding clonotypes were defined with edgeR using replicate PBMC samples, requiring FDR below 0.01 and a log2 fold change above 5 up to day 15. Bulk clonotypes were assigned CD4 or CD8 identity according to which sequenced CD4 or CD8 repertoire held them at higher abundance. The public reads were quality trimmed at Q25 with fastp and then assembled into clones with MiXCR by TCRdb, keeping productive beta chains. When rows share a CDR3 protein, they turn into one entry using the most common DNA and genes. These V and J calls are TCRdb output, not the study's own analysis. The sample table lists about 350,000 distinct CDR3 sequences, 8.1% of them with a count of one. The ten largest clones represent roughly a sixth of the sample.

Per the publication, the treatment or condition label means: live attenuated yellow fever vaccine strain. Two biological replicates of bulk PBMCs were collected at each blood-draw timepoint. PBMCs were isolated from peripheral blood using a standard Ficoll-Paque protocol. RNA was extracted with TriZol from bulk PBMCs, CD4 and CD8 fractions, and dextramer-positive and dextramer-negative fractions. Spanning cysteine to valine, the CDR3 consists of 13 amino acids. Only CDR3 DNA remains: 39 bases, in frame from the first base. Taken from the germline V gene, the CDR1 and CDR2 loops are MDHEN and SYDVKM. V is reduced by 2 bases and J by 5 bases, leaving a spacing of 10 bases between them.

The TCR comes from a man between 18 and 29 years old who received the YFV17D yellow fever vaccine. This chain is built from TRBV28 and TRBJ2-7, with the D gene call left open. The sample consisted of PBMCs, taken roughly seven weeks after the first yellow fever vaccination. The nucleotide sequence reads TGTGCCAGCAGTTTAGGGTACGACAACGAGCAGTACGTC. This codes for CASSLGYDNEQYV.